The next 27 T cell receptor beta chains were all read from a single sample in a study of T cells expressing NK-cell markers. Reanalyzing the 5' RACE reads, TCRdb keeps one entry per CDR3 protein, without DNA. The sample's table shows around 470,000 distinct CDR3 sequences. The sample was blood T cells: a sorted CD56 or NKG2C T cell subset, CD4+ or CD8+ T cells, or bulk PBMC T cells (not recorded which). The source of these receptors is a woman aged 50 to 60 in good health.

This chain's CDR3 is CASSLDGLNYGYTF. This chain links TRBV5-1 with TRBJ1-2. This CDR3 comprises 14 residues. Germline-derived CDR1 and CDR2 are SGHRS and YFSETQ.

This CDR3 is CASSQNPRGPGELFF. This chain links TRBV4-1 with TRBJ2-2; as DNA is missing, the TRBD1 call by TCRdb cannot be tested. This CDR3 has 15 amino acids. In germline, CDR1 is MGHRA, CDR2 YSYEKL.

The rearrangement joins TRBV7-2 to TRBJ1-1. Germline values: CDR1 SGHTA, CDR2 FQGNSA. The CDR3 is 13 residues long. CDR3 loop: CASSLGDTDEAFF.

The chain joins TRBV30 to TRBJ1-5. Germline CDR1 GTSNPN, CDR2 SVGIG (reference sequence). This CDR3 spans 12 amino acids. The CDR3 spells CAWSDSHQPQHF.

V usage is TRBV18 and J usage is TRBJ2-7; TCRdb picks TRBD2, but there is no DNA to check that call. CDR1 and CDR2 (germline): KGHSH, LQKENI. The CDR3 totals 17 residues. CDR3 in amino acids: CASSLRASGSGSYEQYF.

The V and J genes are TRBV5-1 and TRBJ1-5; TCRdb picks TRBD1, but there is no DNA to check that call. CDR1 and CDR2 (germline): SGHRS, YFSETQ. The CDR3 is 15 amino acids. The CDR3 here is CASSEGVYSNQPQHF.

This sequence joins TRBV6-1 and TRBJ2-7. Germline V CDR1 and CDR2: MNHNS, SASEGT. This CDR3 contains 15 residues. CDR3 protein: CASSPSTISAYEQYF.

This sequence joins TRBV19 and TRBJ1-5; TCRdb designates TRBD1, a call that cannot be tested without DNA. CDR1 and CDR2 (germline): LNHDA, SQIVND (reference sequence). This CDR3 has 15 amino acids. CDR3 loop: CASSINGQHNQPQHF.

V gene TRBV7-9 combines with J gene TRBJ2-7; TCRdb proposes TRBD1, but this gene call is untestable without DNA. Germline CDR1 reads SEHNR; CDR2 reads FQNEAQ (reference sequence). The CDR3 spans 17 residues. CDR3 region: CASRSGGTGTSAYEQYF.

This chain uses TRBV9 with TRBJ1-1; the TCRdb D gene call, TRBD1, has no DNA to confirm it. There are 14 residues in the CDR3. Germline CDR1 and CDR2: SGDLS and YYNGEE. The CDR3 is CASSVVGQGTEAFF.

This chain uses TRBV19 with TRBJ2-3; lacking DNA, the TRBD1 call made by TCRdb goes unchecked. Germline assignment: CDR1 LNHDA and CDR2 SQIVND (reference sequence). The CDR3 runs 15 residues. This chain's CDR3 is CASSTRTASTDTQYF.

This CDR3 reads CSVQRGDEQFF. The J gene is TRBJ2-1, the V gene TRBV29-1; the TCRdb D gene call, TRBD1, has no DNA to confirm it. The CDR3 has 11 residues. CDR1 and CDR2 (germline): SQVTM, ANQGSEA.

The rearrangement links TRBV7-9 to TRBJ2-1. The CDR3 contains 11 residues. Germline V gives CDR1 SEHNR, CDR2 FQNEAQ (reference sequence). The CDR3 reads CASSSGYEQFF.

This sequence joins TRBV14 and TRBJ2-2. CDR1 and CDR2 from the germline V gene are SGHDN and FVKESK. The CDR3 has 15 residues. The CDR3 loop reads CASSQGVRSTGELFF. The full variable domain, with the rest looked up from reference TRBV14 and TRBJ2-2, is EAGVTQFPSHSVIEKGQTVTLRCDPISGHDNLYWYRRVMGKEIKFLLHFVKESKQDESGMPNNRFLAERTGGTYSTLKVQPAELEDSGVYFCASSQGVRSTGELFFGEGSRLTVL.

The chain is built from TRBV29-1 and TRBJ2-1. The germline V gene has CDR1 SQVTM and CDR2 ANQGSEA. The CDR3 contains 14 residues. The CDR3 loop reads CSVVDQIIYNEQFF.

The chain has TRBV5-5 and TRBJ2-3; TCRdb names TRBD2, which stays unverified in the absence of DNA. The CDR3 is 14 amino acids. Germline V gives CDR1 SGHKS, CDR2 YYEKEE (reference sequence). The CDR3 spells CASSFQAGEDTQYF.

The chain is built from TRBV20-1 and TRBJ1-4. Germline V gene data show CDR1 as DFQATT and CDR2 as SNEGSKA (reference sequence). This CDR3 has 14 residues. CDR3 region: CSARWRSTNEKLFF.

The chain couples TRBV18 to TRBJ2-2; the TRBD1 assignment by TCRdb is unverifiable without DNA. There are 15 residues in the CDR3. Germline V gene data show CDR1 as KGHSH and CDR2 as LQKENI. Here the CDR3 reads CASSPAQGVTGELFF.

The CDR3: CASIFRLAGGEQFF. The V and J genes are TRBV2 and TRBJ2-1; the TRBD2 assignment by TCRdb is unverifiable without DNA. Germline assignment: CDR1 SNHLY and CDR2 FYNNEI. The CDR3 has 14 amino acids. The full variable domain, its missing parts supplied by reference TRBV2 and TRBJ2-1, is EPEVTQTPSHQVTQMGQEVILRCVPISNHLYFYWYRQILGQKVEFLVSFYNNEISEKSEIFDDQFSVERPDGSNFTLKIRSTKLEDSAMYFCASIFRLAGGEQFFGPGTRLTVL.

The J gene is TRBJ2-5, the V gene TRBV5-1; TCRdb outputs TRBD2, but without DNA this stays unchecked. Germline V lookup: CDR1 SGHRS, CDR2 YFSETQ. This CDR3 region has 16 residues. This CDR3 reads CASSLASGRIQSGQYF.

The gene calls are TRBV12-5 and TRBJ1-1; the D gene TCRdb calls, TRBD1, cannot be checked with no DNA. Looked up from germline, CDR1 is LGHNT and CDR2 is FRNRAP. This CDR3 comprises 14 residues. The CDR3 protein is CASGSWTVNTEAFF.

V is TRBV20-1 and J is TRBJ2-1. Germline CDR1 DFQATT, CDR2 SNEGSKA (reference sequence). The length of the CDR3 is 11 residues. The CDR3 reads CSAIVYNEQFF.

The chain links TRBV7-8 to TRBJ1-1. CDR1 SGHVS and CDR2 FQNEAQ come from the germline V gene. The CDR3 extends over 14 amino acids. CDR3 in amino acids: CASTHRRENTEAFF.

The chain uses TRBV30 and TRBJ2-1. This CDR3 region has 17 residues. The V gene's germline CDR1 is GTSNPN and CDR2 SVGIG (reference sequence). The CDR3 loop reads CAWSVRVVGSSYNEQFF.

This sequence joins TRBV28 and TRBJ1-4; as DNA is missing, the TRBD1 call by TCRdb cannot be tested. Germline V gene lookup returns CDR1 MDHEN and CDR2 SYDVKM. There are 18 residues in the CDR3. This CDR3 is CATIRDRVNSWASGKLFF.

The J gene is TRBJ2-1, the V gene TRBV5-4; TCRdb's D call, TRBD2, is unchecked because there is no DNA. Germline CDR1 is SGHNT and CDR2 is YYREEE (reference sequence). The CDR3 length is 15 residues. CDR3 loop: CASSLVGRSDNEQFF.

The CDR3: CASSRTLADSYNEQFF. This chain links TRBV4-2 with TRBJ2-1; TCRdb calls TRBD2, which cannot be checked without DNA. The CDR3 spans 16 residues. The germline V gene has CDR1 LGHNA and CDR2 YNFKEQ.